A selection of T cell receptor beta chains follows, all from one sample in a study of blood T cell repertoires in COVID-19. Generated by immunoSEQ multiplex PCR, the TCRdb table keeps only in-frame clones and is missing some. This sample has some 300,000 clones, with over 85% found just once. Sequenced input: PBMCs or T cells enriched from blood (not recorded which). All receptors derive from a woman between 50 and 59 years old who had been exposed to COVID-19. The CDR3 runs from the conserved cysteine through the conserved F or W. A D gene is named only where the DNA matches it firmly. Rows may omit the clone size; those that give it use once, few, many or a size class.

TRBJ2-1 16 . TRBD1 TRBV11-2 CASSLDGDRGPREQFF TGTGCCAGCAGCTTAGATGGTGACAGGGGGCCGAGGGAGCAGTTCTTC
TRBJ1-6 18 . . TRBV15 CATSRDREGHPLFSPLHF TGTGCCACCAGCAGAGATCGAGAGGGACACCCCCTTTTTTCACCCCTCCACTTT
TRBJ2-7 15 . . TRBV4-2 CASSRLQGSSYEQYF TGTGCCAGCAGCCGCCTACAGGGAAGCTCCTACGAGCAGTACTTC
TRBJ1-3 14 few . TRBV28 CASLRQASGNTIYF TGTGCCAGCCTAAGACAGGCGTCTGGAAACACCATATATTTT
TRBJ2-5 15 . . TRBV6-5 CASSYRASAEETQYF TGTGCCAGCAGTTACAGGGCTAGCGCCGAAGAGACCCAGTACTTC
TRBJ2-7 15 . . TRBV10-3 CAISEQGKPSYEQYF TGTGCCATCAGTGAACAGGGTAAACCTTCCTACGAGCAGTACTTC
TRBJ1-2 13 . . TRBV29-1 CSVEGESNYGYTF TGCAGCGTTGAGGGCGAGTCCAACTATGGCTACACCTTC
TRBJ1-3 16 . . TRBV3-1/TRBV3-2 CASSPPSGATGNTIYF TGTGCCAGCAGCCCGCCCAGCGGGGCTACTGGAAACACCATATATTTT
TRBJ2-1 14 . . TRBV2 CASKSEGYYNEQFF TGTGCCAGCAAATCCGAGGGATACTACAATGAGCAGTTCTTC
TRBJ2-3 15 . . TRBV25-1 CASRGGVESTDTQYF TGTGCCAGCAGGGGGGGTGTGGAAAGCACAGATACGCAGTATTTT
TRBJ1-4 15 once TRBD1 TRBV11-2 CASSLDRRGNEKLFF TGTGCCAGCAGCTTAGATCGCAGGGGGAATGAAAAACTGTTTTTT
TRBJ1-6 14 . . TRBV5-1 CASSLYVSNSPLHF TGCGCCAGCAGCTTGTATGTTTCCAATTCACCCCTCCACTTT
TRBJ1-1 14 . . TRBV6-5 CASSFDRIGTEAFF TGTGCCAGCAGTTTCGACAGGATAGGCACTGAAGCTTTCTTT
TRBJ2-5 16 . TRBD2 TRBV4-1 CASSQDLAGSGQTQYF TGCGCCAGCAGCCAAGATCTAGCGGGGTCCGGTCAGACCCAGTACTTC
TRBJ1-4 16 . . TRBV21-1 CASSKASQSFNEKLFF TGTGCCAGCAGCAAAGCGTCACAGAGCTTTAATGAAAAACTGTTTTTT
TRBJ2-7 15 . . TRBV20-1 CSASGRGLSDYEQYF TGCAGTGCTAGTGGCAGGGGCCTATCAGACTACGAGCAGTACTTC
TRBJ2-5 14 . . TRBV6-5 CASSQPGVQETQYF TGTGCCAGCAGTCAACCGGGTGTCCAAGAGACCCAGTACTTC
TRBJ1-1 14 . TRBD1 TRBV27 CASFGTGGHTEAFF TGTGCCAGCTTTGGGACAGGGGGACACACTGAAGCTTTCTTT
TRBJ2-3 18 . TRBD2 TRBV7-6 CASSLVAGDAASTDTQYF TGTGCCAGCAGCTTAGTGGCGGGGGACGCGGCTAGCACAGATACGCAGTATTTT
TRBJ2-1 14 . TRBD1 TRBV5-6 CASSSRGLINEQFF TGTGCCAGCAGCAGCAGGGGGCTCATCAATGAGCAGTTCTTC
TRBJ1-3 16 . . TRBV28 CASSFPGMSSGNTIYF TGTGCCAGCAGTTTCCCAGGGATGAGCTCTGGAAACACCATATATTTT
TRBJ2-7 14 . TRBD1 TRBV7-9 CASSPGTGPYEQYF TGTGCCAGCAGCCCCGGGACAGGGCCCTACGAGCAGTACTTC
TRBJ1-1 15 few . TRBV5-1 CASSLGAGILTEAFF TGCGCCAGCAGCTTGGGGGCAGGGATCTTGACTGAAGCTTTCTTT
TRBJ1-3 16 . . TRBV5-5 CASSWARTDSGNTIYF TGTGCCAGCAGCTGGGCCCGGACAGACTCTGGAAACACCATATATTTT
TRBJ1-5 15 . . TRBV2 CASSGLPGNNQPQHF TGTGCCAGCAGTGGCCTACCCGGGAACAATCAGCCCCAGCATTTT
TRBJ1-2 13 . . TRBV24-1 CATAAGAGYGYTF TGTGCCACCGCCGCGGGGGCTGGCTATGGCTACACCTTC